The 28 T cell receptor beta chains below come from one sample, sequenced in a study of blood T cell repertoires in COVID-19. Clones were read by immunoSEQ multiplex PCR, and TCRdb kept only the in-frame ones, dropping some. The sample yields 180,000 or so clones, roughly four fifths seen once. The material sequenced was peripheral blood. The receptors originated from a woman in her thirties or forties with COVID-19, enrolled during active disease.

The count of this clone is one. The genes are TRBV7-2 and TRBJ2-1; 7 nucleotides match TRBD2. Germline loops: CDR1 SGHTA, CDR2 FQGNSA. V gave up 4 bases and J gave up 8 bases; unmatched junction bases: 5. CDR3 size: 13 residues. The CDR3 DNA follows: TGTGCCAGCAGCTATGCGGGAGTCCATGAGCAGTTCTTC. The encoded protein is CASSYAGVHEQFF.

The J gene is TRBJ2-1, the V gene TRBV5-5; 11 nucleotides agree with TRBD1. V lost 4 bases and J lost 7; bases outside the gene matches: 7. Germline CDR1 is SGHKS and CDR2 is YYEKEE (reference sequence). This CDR3 is 15 amino acids long. CDR3 in amino acids: CASSLVGTGGNEQFF. In nucleotides, the CDR3 is TGTGCCAGCAGCCTGGTGGGGACAGGGGGTAATGAGCAGTTCTTC. The entire variable domain, with the rest obtained from reference TRBV5-5 and TRBJ2-1, is as follows: DAGVTQSPTHLIKTRGQQVTLRCSPISGHKSVSWYQQVLGQGPQFIFQYYEKEERGRGNFPDRFSARQFPNYSSELNVNALLLGDSALYLCASSLVGTGGNEQFFGPGTRLTVL.

The J gene is TRBJ2-4, the V gene TRBV13; D might be TRBD1 (5 bases). Germline V gene data show CDR1 as PRHDT and CDR2 as FYEKMQ (reference sequence). V was cut by 4 bases and J by 0 bases, with 10 bases left in between. This CDR3 has 15 residues. As DNA, the CDR3 is TGTGCCAGCAGCTCGGTCAGGGTAGCCAAAAACATTCAGTACTTC. It translates to CASSSVRVAKNIQYF.

The rearrangement uses TRBV6-5 and TRBJ2-7; no firm D call. Trimming shortened V by 5 bases and J by 0 bases, and 11 bases separated the two germline ends. The germline CDR1 and CDR2 sequences are MNHEY and SVGAGI. This CDR3 comprises 14 residues. The CDR3 bases are TGTGCCAGCAGTAGCTCAGGATTCTCCTACGAGCAGTACGTC. This codes for CASSSSGFSYEQYV.

This clone was seen only a few times. V and J are TRBV7-6 and TRBJ2-3, with TRBD2 matching 7 bases. Trimming took 4 bases from V and 2 from J; bases not matched to a gene: 3. CDR3 size: 14 residues. From germline, CDR1 is SGHVS and CDR2 FNYEAQ. The CDR3 sequence: CASSSGGFTDTQYF. In DNA form, the CDR3 reads TGTGCCAGCAGCTCGGGGGGATTCACAGATACGCAGTATTTT.

The chain carries TRBV6-2 or TRBV6-3 and TRBJ2-7, with D maybe TRBD1 (6 bases). The CDR3 has 16 residues. Germline assignment: CDR1 MNHEY and CDR2 SVGEGT. V lost 0 bases to trimming and J lost 5 bases, with 17 bases between them. CDR3 coding DNA: TGTGCCAGCAGTTACTCCAGAGTTACAGGGATCCACGAGCAGTACGTC. It specifies CASSYSRVTGIHEQYV.

This clone was counted only a few times. The chain uses TRBV10-3 and TRBJ1-1, with D hard to call. CDR1 and CDR2 (germline): ENHRY, SYGVKD. CDR3 length equals 14 residues. Trimming removed 6 bases at V and 0 bases at J, with 11 bases between. The CDR3 DNA sequence: TGTGCCATCAGAGGTGAGAGGGTGAACACTGAAGCTTTCTTT. Translation gives CAIRGERVNTEAFF.

J is TRBJ2-4 and V is TRBV9; 8 positions match TRBD2. This CDR3 has 15 residues. With 3 bases clipped from V and 1 base from J, the junction kept 3 bases outside the gene matches. Germline V CDR1 and CDR2: SGDLS, YYNGEE. CDR3 nucleotides: TGTGCCAGCAGCGCGTCTAGCGGGGCCAAAAACATTCAGTACTTC. Residues: CASSASSGAKNIQYF.

The chain has TRBV3-1 (or the pseudogene TRBV3-2) and TRBJ2-3; D perhaps matches TRBD2 (5 bases). Trimming removed 1 base from V and 5 bases from J, with 10 bases in between. Germline CDR1 LGHDT, CDR2 YNNKEL (reference sequence). CDR3 length: 14 amino acids. The CDR3 DNA is TGTGCCAGCAGCCAAGGAGGGCCTGGAGATACGCAGTATTTT. Translation gives CASSQGGPGDTQYF.

CDR3 protein: CASSLSRAGVIDEQYF. In nucleotides, the CDR3 is TGTGCCAGCAGCTTGTCTCGAGCGGGAGTCATTGACGAGCAGTACTTC. The chain has TRBV7-3 and TRBJ2-7; 8 nucleotides agree with TRBD2. Germline values: CDR1 SGHTA, CDR2 FQGTGA. The length of the CDR3 is 16 residues. J lost 5 bases, V lost 3 bases, and 12 bases had no gene match. Drawing the rest from reference TRBV7-3 and TRBJ2-7, the complete variable domain is GAGVSQTPSNKVTEKGKYVELRCDPISGHTALYWYRQSLGQGPEFLIYFQGTGAADDSGLPNDRFFAVRPEGSVSTLKIQRTERGDSAVYLCASSLSRAGVIDEQYFGPGTRLTVT.

This rearrangement joins TRBV18 to TRBJ2-3; tentatively, D is TRBD2 (5 bases). Germline CDR1 is KGHSH and CDR2 is LQKENI. CDR3 length: 15 amino acids. The V end was cut by 3 bases, the J end by 2 bases, with 12 bases between. The CDR3 bases are TGTGCCAGCTCACCCCAAACGGGGAACACAGATACGCAGTATTTT. Encoded protein: CASSPQTGNTDTQYF.

The chain couples TRBV5-1 to TRBJ2-7; 12 bases match TRBD2. This CDR3 region has 15 residues. Germline V lookup: CDR1 SGHRS, CDR2 YFSETQ. V shed 2 bases, J shed 4 bases, and the junction held 4 bases outside the gene matches. The CDR3 protein is CASSFGLAGSYEQYF. The DNA of the CDR3 is TGCGCCAGCAGCTTCGGACTAGCGGGATCTTACGAGCAGTACTTC.

This clone has just one count. This sequence joins TRBV12-5 and TRBJ1-6; 7 nucleotides match TRBD1. From germline, CDR1 is LGHNT and CDR2 FRNRAP. The CDR3 contains 16 residues. V shed 3 bases and J 10 bases; nucleotides not matched to a gene: 12. CDR3 residues: CASGFSQVTGKSPLHF. The DNA for the CDR3 is TGTGCTAGTGGTTTCTCCCAAGTGACAGGGAAATCACCCCTCCACTTT.

This chain links TRBV6-5 with TRBJ1-3; D may be TRBD1 (6 bases). The V gene's germline CDR1 is MNHEY and CDR2 SVGAGI. This CDR3 is 15 amino acids long. V lost 6 bases to trimming and J lost 2 bases, with 14 bases between them. The CDR3 DNA is TGTGCCAGCAGAACACAGGGAATTACTGGAAACACCATATATTTT. Translation gives CASRTQGITGNTIYF.

The chain carries TRBV30 and TRBJ2-4; D may be TRBD2 (5 bases). CDR3 length equals 14 residues. The germline V gene encodes CDR1 GTSNPN and CDR2 SVGIG (reference sequence). V was cut by 2 bases and J by 0 bases, with 8 bases left in between. The CDR3, as DNA: TGTGCCTGGAGTCTTGGAGGAGCCAAAAACATTCAGTACTTC. It translates to CAWSLGGAKNIQYF.

The rearrangement uses TRBV7-3 and TRBJ2-3; D not resolved. The CDR3 length is 13 residues. The germline gives CDR1 SGHTA, CDR2 FQGTGA. Trimming pared 3 bases from V and 4 bases from J, leaving 8 bases between. The CDR3 region has the DNA TGTGCCAGCAGCTTTAGCCCGGCAGATACGCAGTATTTT. The encoded protein is CASSFSPADTQYF.

The chain uses TRBV5-6 and TRBJ1-2, with a possible D match to TRBD1 (5 bases). Trimming left V 3 bases short and J 4 bases short, with 13 bases between. The CDR3 is 14 residues long. The germline CDR1 and CDR2 sequences are SGHDT and YYEEEE. This chain's CDR3 is CASSSSGMSYGYTF. CDR3 DNA sequence: TGTGCCAGCAGCTCTTCAGGGATGAGCTATGGCTACACCTTC.

The chain uses TRBV2 and TRBJ1-3; D is undetermined. Trimming cost V 6 bases and J 2 bases, with 8 bases left between them. The germline V gene has CDR1 SNHLY and CDR2 FYNNEI. This CDR3 region has 13 residues. In DNA form, the CDR3 reads TGTGCCAGCAGGGCAGTTCCTGGAAACACCATATATTTT. This codes for CASRAVPGNTIYF.

The CDR3 DNA is TGCGCCAGCAGCTTGTGGGCCCGACAGGGAGCTTCACCCCTCCACTTT. Translation: CASSLWARQGASPLHF. The chain links TRBV5-1 to TRBJ1-6; TRBD1 matches 7 bases. J lost 9 bases, V lost 1 base, and 10 bases had no gene match. Germline CDR1 is SGHRS and CDR2 is YFSETQ. The CDR3 is made up of 16 amino acids.

The rearrangement uses TRBV6-5 and TRBJ1-6; 10 bases are shared with TRBD1. Germline V CDR1 and CDR2: MNHEY, SVGAGI. After removal of 7 bases from V and 7 bases from J, the junction contained 4 bases not matched to a gene. The length of the CDR3 is 14 residues. As DNA, the CDR3 is TGTGCCAGCATTAGGGACAGGGGAAATTCACCCCTCCACTTT. It translates to CASIRDRGNSPLHF.

The chain has TRBV5-8 and TRBJ2-3, with 8 bases identical to TRBD2. Germline CDR1 reads SGHTS; CDR2 reads YDEGEE. J was trimmed by 3 bases and V by 3 bases; bases with no gene match: 12. There are 17 residues in the CDR3. The CDR3 nucleotides read TGTGCCAGCAGCTATGCCGAACGGGCGGGAGGTACAGATACGCAGTATTTT. Translation: CASSYAERAGGTDTQYF.

This rearrangement joins TRBV4-1 to TRBJ1-1; perhaps TRBD1 as D (6 bases). The CDR3 runs 15 residues. The germline CDR1 and CDR2 sequences are MGHRA and YSYEKL. Deletions cut 1 base from V and 8 bases from J, with 17 bases between. CDR3 bases: TGCGCCAGCAGCCAAGGGCAGGGGTCGCATGAGGAAGCTTTCTTT. Amino acids: CASSQGQGSHEEAFF.

The chain combines TRBV9 with TRBJ2-2; tentatively, D is TRBD1 (6 bases). Germline-derived CDR1 and CDR2 are SGDLS and YYNGEE. V was trimmed by 0 bases and J by 6 bases, leaving 12 bases between them. This CDR3 comprises 15 residues. In DNA form, the CDR3 reads TGTGCCAGCAGCGTAGGTCCCGACAGGCCCGGGGAGCTGTTTTTT. Translating it yields CASSVGPDRPGELFF.

The chain uses TRBV4-1 and TRBJ2-5; tentatively, D is TRBD1 (6 bases). Trimming pared 5 bases from V and 3 bases from J, leaving 13 bases between. The CDR3 extends over 14 amino acids. Germline values: CDR1 MGHRA, CDR2 YSYEKL. Written as DNA, the CDR3 is TGCGCCAGCAGCGTAACAGGACAGAAAGAGACCCAGTACTTC. It is translated as CASSVTGQKETQYF.

The gene calls are TRBV6-1 and TRBJ2-7; perhaps TRBD2 as D (6 bases). The germline V gene encodes CDR1 MNHNS and CDR2 SASEGT. Trimming pared 2 bases from V and 6 bases from J, leaving 14 bases between. This CDR3 is built from 14 residues. CDR3 in amino acids: CASSEIGTGGEQYF. CDR3 sequence (DNA): TGTGCCAGCAGTGAAATCGGGACCGGGGGCGAGCAGTACTTC.

J is TRBJ2-1 and V is TRBV3-1 (or the pseudogene TRBV3-2); possibly TRBD2 for D (6 bases). CDR3 length: 16 amino acids. CDR1 is LGHDT, CDR2 YNNKEL, per germline (reference sequence). V lost 0 bases and J 6 bases, leaving 15 bases between the germline ends. In nucleotides, the CDR3 is TGTGCCAGCAGCCAAGATTTAGCCGGGACTTTCAATGAGCAGTTCTTC. This translates into CASSQDLAGTFNEQFF.

The V and J genes are TRBV19 and TRBJ2-3; weak D call: TRBD1 (5 bases). Germline lookup yields CDR1 LNHDA and CDR2 SQIVND (reference sequence). Trimming took off 1 base at V and 0 bases at J, with 11 bases between the two ends. The CDR3 covers 16 residues. The CDR3 loop reads CASSIARATSTDTQYF. The CDR3 bases are TGTGCCAGTAGTATAGCCAGGGCTACTAGCACAGATACGCAGTATTTT.

CDR3 protein: CATRNNRGTDTQYF. CDR3 sequence (DNA): TGTGCCACCAGGAATAACAGGGGCACAGATACGCAGTATTTT. This sequence joins TRBV15 and TRBJ2-3; possibly TRBD1 for D (6 bases). Trimming took 6 bases from V and 1 from J, leaving 11 bases between them. Germline V CDR1 and CDR2: LNHNV, YYDKDF (reference sequence). This CDR3 is 14 amino acids long.